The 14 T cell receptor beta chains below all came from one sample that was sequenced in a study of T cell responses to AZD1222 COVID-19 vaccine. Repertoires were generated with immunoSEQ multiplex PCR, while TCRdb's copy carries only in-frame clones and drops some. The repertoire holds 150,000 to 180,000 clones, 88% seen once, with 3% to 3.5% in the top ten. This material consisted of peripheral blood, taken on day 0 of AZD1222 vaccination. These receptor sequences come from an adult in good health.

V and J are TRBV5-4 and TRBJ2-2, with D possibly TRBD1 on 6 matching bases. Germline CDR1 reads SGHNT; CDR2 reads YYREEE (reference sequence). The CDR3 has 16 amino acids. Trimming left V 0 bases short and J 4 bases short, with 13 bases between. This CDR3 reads CASSLAGGLSTGELFF. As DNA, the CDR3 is TGTGCCAGCAGCTTGGCTGGGGGCCTCAGCACCGGGGAGCTGTTTTTT.

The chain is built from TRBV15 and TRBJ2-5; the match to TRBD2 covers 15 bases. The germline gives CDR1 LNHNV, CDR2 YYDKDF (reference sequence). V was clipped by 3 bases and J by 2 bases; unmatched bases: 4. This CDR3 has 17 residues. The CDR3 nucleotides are TGTGCCACCAGCAGGGGACTAGCGGGGGGTATACAAGAGACCCAGTACTTC. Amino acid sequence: CATSRGLAGGIQETQYF.

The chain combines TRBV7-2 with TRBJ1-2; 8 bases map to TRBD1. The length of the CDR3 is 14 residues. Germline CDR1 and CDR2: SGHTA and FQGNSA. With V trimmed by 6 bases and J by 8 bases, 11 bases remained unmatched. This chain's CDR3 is CASRAAQGGWGYTF. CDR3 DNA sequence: TGTGCCAGCAGAGCTGCACAGGGGGGCTGGGGCTACACCTTC.

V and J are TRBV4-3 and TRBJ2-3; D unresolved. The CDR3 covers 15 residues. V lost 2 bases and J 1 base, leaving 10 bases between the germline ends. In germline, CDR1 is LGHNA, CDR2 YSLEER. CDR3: CASSQPKGGTDTQYF. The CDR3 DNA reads TGCGCCAGCAGCCAACCGAAGGGTGGCACAGATACGCAGTATTTT.

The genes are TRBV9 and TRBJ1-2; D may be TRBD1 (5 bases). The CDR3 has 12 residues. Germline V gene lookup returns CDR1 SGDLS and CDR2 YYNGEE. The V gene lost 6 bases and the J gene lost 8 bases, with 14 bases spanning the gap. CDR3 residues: CASKYSGGGYTF. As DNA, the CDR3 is TGTGCCAGCAAATACAGCGGGGGAGGCTACACCTTC.

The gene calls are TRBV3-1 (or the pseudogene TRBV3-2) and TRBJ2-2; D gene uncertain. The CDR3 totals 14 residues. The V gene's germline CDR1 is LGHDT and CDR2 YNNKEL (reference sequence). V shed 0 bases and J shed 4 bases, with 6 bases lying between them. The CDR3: CASSQERVTGELFF. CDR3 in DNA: TGTGCCAGCAGCCAAGAGAGAGTCACCGGGGAGCTGTTTTTT.

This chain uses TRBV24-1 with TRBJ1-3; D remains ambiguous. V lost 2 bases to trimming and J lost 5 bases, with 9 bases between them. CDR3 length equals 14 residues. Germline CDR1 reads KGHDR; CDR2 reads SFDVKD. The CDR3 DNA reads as TGTGCCACCAGTGATTCAGGCAGCCGAAACACCATATATTTT. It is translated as CATSDSGSRNTIYF.

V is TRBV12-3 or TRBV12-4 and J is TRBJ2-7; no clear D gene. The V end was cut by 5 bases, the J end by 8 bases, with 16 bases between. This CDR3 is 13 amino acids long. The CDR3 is CASSQDRGVQQYF. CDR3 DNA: TGTGCCAGCAGTCAGGACCGAGGAGTGCAGCAGTACTTC.

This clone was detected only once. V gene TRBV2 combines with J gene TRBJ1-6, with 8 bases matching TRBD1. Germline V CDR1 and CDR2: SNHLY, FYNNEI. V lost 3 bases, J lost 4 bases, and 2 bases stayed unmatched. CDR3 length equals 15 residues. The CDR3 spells CASSEGTGYNSPLHF. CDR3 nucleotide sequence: TGTGCCAGCAGTGAGGGGACAGGTTATAATTCACCCCTCCACTTT.

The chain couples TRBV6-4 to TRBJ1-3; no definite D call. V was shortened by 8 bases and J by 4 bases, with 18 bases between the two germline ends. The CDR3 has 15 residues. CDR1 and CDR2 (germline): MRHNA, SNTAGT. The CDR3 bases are TGTGCCAGCCCCCCGAGTCGCGAGCCCGGAAACACCATATATTTT. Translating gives CASPPSREPGNTIYF.

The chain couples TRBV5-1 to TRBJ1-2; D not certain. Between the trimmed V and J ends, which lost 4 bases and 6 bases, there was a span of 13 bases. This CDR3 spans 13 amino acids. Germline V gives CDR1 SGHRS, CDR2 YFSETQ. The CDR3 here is CASSADIFHGYTF. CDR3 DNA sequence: TGCGCCAGCAGCGCTGACATTTTCCATGGCTACACCTTC.

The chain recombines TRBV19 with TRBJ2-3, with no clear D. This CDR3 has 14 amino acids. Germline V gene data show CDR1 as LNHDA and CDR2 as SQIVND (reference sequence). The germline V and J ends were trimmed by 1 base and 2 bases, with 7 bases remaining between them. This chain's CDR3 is CASSIGPATDTQYF. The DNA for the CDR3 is TGTGCCAGTAGTATAGGCCCAGCCACAGATACGCAGTATTTT.

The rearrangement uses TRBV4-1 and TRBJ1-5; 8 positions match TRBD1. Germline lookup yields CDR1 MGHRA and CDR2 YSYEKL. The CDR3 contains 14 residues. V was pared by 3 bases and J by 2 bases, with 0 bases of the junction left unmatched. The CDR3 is CASSQDRGNQPQHF. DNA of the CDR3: TGCGCCAGCAGCCAGGACAGGGGCAATCAGCCCCAGCATTTT.

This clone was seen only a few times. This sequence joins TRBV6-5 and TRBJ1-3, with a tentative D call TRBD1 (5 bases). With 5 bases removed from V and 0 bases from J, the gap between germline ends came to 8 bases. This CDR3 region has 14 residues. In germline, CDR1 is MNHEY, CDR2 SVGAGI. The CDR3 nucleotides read TGTGCCAGCAGTACCGGGACCTCTGGAAACACCATATATTTT. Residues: CASSTGTSGNTIYF.